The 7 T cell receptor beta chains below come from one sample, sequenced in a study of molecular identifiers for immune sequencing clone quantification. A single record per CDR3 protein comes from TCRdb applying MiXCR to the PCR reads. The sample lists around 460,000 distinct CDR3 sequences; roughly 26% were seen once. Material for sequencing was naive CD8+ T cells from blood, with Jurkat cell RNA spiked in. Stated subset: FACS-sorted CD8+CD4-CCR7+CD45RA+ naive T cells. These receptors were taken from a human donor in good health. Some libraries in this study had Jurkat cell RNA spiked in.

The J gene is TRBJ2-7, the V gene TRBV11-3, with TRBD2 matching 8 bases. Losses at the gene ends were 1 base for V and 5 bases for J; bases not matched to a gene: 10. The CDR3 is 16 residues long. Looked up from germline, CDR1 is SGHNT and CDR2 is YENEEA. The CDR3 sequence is CASSLGRGGSYDEQYF. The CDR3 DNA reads TGTGCCAGCAGCTTAGGCCGGGGGGGCTCCTACGACGAGCAGTACTTC.

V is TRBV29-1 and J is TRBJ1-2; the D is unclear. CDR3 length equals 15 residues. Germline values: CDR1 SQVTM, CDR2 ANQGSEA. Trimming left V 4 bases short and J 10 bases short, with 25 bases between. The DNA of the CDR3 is TGCAGCGTTGTAGAGATGACTTCCGTCAGTGTTCCCTACACCTTC. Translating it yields CSVVEMTSVSVPYTF.

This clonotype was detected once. Here the CDR3 DNA reads TGCAGTGCTAGGCCGCCGGGAGAAATTTACGAGCAGTACTTC. It encodes CSARPPGEIYEQYF. The rearrangement joins TRBV20-1 to TRBJ2-7; maybe TRBD2 (6 bases). V was pared by 3 bases and J by 4 bases, with 16 bases between. The CDR3 spans 14 residues. Germline loops: CDR1 DFQATT, CDR2 SNEGSKA (reference sequence).

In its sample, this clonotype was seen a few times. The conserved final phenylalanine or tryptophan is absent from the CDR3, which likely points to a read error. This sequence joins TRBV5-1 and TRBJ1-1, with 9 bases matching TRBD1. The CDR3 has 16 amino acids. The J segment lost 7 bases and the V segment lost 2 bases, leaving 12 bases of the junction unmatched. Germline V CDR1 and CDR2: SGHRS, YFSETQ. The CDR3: CASSLPPNTGQGEAFS. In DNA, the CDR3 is TGCGCCAGCAGCTTACCTCCAAATACGGGACAGGGTGAAGCTTTCTCT.

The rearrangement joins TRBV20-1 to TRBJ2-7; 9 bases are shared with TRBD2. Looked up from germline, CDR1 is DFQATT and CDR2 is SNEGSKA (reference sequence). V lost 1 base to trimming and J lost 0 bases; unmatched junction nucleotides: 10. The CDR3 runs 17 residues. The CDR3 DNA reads TGCAGTGCTAGAGGAAGTAGCGGGAGAACACACTCCTACGAGCAGTACTTC. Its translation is CSARGSSGRTHSYEQYF.

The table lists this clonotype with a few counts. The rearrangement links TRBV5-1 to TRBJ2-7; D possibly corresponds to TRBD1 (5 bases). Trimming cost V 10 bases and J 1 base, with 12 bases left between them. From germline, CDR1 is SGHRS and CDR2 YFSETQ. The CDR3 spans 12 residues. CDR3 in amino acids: CALSAGSYEQYF. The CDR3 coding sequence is TGCGCCCTCAGTGCAGGGTCCTACGAGCAGTACTTC.

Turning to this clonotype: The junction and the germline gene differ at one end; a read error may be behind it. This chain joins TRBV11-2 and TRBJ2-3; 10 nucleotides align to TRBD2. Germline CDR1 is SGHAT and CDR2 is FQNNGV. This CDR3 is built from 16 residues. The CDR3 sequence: CASSLVLAGVTGTQYF. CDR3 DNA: TGTGCCAGCAGCTTAGTTCTAGCGGGAGTCACAGGTACGCAGTATTTT.